A single sample is the source of the 10 T cell receptor beta chains below, sequenced in a study of T-cell reconstitution after alpha-beta-depleted transplantation in children. Preparation of the TCRbeta library used unique molecular identifiers. In TCRdb, the PCR reads were re-called with MiXCR into one record per CDR3 protein. The sample consists of around 200,000 distinct CDR3 sequences, roughly a tenth of them appearing once. This sample comprised PBMCs, obtained before TCRalphabeta/CD19-depleted stem cell transplant. Source of these receptors: a child less than two years old with acute myeloid leukemia, due to receive a stem cell transplant.

There are many counts of this clonotype. This rearrangement joins TRBV7-2 to TRBJ2-7; D gene unclear. Between the trimmed V and J ends, which lost 5 bases and 3 bases, there was a span of 11 bases. Germline CDR1 SGHTA, CDR2 FQGNSA. The CDR3 consists of 13 residues. The CDR3 sequence: CASSKMGNYEQYF. The CDR3 DNA reads as TGTGCCAGCAGCAAAATGGGCAACTACGAGCAGTACTTC.

Ten or more counts support this clonotype. As DNA, the CDR3 is TGTGCCAGCAGCTTTCAATACGAGCAGTACTTC. Translating gives CASSFQYEQYF. The chain links TRBV5-5 to TRBJ2-7; no reliable D call. The CDR3 extends over 11 amino acids. CDR1 is SGHKS, CDR2 YYEKEE, per germline (reference sequence). The ends were cut back, 2 bases at V and 4 bases at J, with 4 bases in the middle.

At least ten counts were recorded for this clonotype. V is TRBV7-2 and J is TRBJ2-7; D might be TRBD1 (5 bases). Trimming left V 6 bases short and J 0 bases short, with 15 bases between. Per the germline V gene, CDR1 is SGHTA and CDR2 is FQGNSA. This CDR3 region has 15 residues. CDR3 sequence (DNA): TGTGCCAGCAGTTTAACAGGACCCAGCTCCTACGAGCAGTACTTC. This translates into CASSLTGPSSYEQYF.

This clonotype has more than one count but fewer than ten. The rearrangement joins TRBV11-3 to TRBJ2-1; D remains unclear. CDR1 and CDR2 (germline): SGHNT, YENEEA. This CDR3 spans 13 amino acids. Trimming shortened V by 3 bases and J by 7 bases, and 10 bases separated the two germline ends. The CDR3 nucleotides are TGTGCCAGCAGCTTTAGGGAAGGGAATGAGCAGTTCTTC. Its protein product is CASSFREGNEQFF.

This clonotype came up a few times. This chain joins TRBV28 and TRBJ2-7; the D is unclear. Trimming took 2 bases from V and 3 from J, leaving 11 bases between them. The CDR3 covers 14 residues. CDR1 and CDR2 (germline): MDHEN, SYDVKM. The CDR3 here is CASSLPSSVYEQYF. DNA of the CDR3: TGTGCCAGCAGTTTACCCTCCTCTGTCTACGAGCAGTACTTC.

This clonotype has only a few counts. Written as DNA, the CDR3 is TGTGCCAGTAGTATTTTGGCAGATAGCAATCAGCCCCAGCATTTT. This gives the protein CASSILADSNQPQHF. The chain recombines TRBV19 with TRBJ1-5; D uncertain. Germline V gives CDR1 LNHDA, CDR2 SQIVND (reference sequence). This CDR3 has 15 residues. The V end lost 3 bases, the J end lost 0 bases, and 9 bases lay between the germline ends.

Ten or more counts support this clonotype. The rearrangement uses TRBV12-3 or TRBV12-4 and TRBJ1-2, with D perhaps matching TRBD1 (5 bases). Trimming took off 5 bases at V and 4 bases at J, with 11 bases between the two ends. This CDR3 contains 13 residues. Here the CDR3 reads CASSVGRGYGYTF. As DNA, the CDR3 is TGTGCCAGCAGTGTGGGGAGGGGCTATGGCTACACCTTC.

This clonotype occurred many times. The chain joins TRBV25-1 to TRBJ2-5; the match to TRBD1 covers 10 bases. The ends lost 3 bases at V and 2 bases at J; junction bases unmatched: 6. This CDR3 region has 16 residues. Germline CDR1 reads MGHDK; CDR2 reads SYGVNS. The CDR3 protein is CASSDTRTGGQETQYF. For the CDR3, the DNA is TGTGCCAGCAGTGACACCCGGACAGGGGGGCAAGAGACCCAGTACTTC.

This clonotype was counted ten times or more. The rearrangement links TRBV15 to TRBJ1-3; no definite D call. CDR1 and CDR2 (germline): LNHNV, YYDKDF (reference sequence). Trimming stripped 0 bases from V and 2 bases from J, with 8 bases between. This CDR3 region has 15 residues. CDR3: CATSRDLGTGNTIYF. CDR3 bases: TGTGCCACCAGCAGAGATCTAGGAACTGGAAACACCATATATTTT.

This clonotype was seen many times. The rearrangement links TRBV20-1 to TRBJ2-1; D is tentatively TRBD1 or TRBD2 (5 bases each). Germline V CDR1 and CDR2: DFQATT, SNEGSKA (reference sequence). The CDR3 contains 12 residues. The chain's CDR3 is CRLLGTNNEQFF. The CDR3 DNA reads as TGCAGGCTCTTAGGGACCAACAATGAGCAGTTCTTC.